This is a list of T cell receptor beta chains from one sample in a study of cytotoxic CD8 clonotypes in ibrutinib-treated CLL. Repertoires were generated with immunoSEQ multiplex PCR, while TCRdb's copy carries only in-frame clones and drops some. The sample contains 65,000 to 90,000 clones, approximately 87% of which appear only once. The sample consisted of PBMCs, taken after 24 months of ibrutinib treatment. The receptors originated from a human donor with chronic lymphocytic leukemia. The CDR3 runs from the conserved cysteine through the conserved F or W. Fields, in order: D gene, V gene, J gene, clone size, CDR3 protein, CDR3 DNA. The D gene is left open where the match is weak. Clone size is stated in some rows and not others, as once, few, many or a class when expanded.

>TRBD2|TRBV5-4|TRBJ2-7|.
CASSVPSGRTYEQYF
TGTGCCAGCAGCGTACCTAGCGGGAGGACCTACGAGCAGTACTTC
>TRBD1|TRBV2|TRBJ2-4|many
CASSATGDIQYF
TGTGCCAGCTCCGCGACAGGGGACATTCAGTACTTC
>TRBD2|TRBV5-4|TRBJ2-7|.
CASSLELAGTYEQYF
TGTGCCAGCAGCTTAGAACTAGCGGGAACCTACGAGCAGTACTTC
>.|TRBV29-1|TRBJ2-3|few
CSSKVGSDTQYF
TGCAGCTCAAAAGTCGGGTCAGATACGCAGTATTTT
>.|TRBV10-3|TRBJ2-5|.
CAISEAVETQYF
TGTGCCATCAGTGAGGCCGTGGAGACCCAGTACTTC
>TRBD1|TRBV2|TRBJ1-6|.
CASSESGDRWSPLHF
TGTGCCAGCAGTGAATCCGGGGACAGATGGTCACCCCTCCACTTT
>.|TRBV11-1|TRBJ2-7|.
CASSLTEGGTYEQYF
TGTGCCAGCAGTTTAACGGAGGGTGGGACCTACGAGCAGTACTTC
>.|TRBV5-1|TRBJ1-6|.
CASSLEQDNSPLHF
TGCGCCAGCAGCTTGGAGCAGGATAATTCACCCCTCCACTTT
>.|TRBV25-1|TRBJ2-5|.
CASGPRDRQETQYF
TGTGCCAGCGGACCCCGGGACCGTCAAGAGACCCAGTACTTC
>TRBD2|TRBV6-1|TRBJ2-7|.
CASSLAGRGEQYF
TGTGCCAGCTCACTAGCGGGTAGGGGCGAGCAGTACTTC
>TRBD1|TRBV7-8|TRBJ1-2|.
CASSAGQGRNYGYTF
TGTGCCAGCAGCGCCGGACAGGGTCGGAACTATGGCTACACCTTC
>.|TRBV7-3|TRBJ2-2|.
CASSLIRAGELFF
TGTGCCAGCAGCTTAATTAGGGCCGGGGAGCTGTTTTTT
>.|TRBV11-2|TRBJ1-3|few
CASSLWGRGHSGNTIYF
TGTGCCAGCAGCTTATGGGGCAGGGGTCACTCTGGAAACACCATATATTTT
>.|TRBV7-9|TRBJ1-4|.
CASSPQSFNEKLFF
TGTGCCAGCAGCCCACAGAGCTTTAATGAAAAACTGTTTTTT
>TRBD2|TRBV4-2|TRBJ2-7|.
CASSQEMTSHSYEQYF
TGTGCCAGCAGCCAAGAAATGACTAGCCACTCCTACGAGCAGTACTTC
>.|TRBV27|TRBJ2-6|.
CASSIRGTLSSGANVLTF
TGTGCCAGCAGTATTAGGGGGACCCTTAGCTCTGGGGCCAACGTCCTGACTTTC
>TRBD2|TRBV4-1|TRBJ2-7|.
CASRLLAGGSYEQYF
TGCGCCAGCCGCCTCTTGGCGGGAGGCTCCTACGAGCAGTACTTC
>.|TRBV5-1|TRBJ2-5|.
CASSPSDPRETQYF
TGCGCCAGCAGCCCCAGCGATCCGAGAGAGACCCAGTACTTC
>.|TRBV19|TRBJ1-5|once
CASSIGAGTAPGVLYSNQPQHF
TGTGCCAGTAGTATCGGGGCAGGGACCGCCCCCGGGGTGCTGTATAGCAATCAGCCCCAGCATTTT
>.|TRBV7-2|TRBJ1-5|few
CASSLAGDGYQPQHF
TGTGCCAGCAGCTTAGCGGGGGACGGCTATCAGCCCCAGCATTTT
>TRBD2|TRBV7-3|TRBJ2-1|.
CASSLYPGGGNEQFF
TGTGCCAGCAGCTTATACCCGGGAGGGGGGAATGAGCAGTTCTTC
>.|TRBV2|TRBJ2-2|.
CASSVRGDTELFF
TGTGCCAGCAGTGTTCGGGGGGACACGGAGCTGTTTTTT
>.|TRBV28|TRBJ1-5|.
CASSTSSQPQHF
TGTGCCAGCAGTACCAGTAGTCAGCCCCAGCATTTT
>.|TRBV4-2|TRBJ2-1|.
CASSQLRSGEEDNEQFF
TGTGCCAGCAGCCAACTAAGATCGGGGGAGGAAGACAATGAGCAGTTCTTC
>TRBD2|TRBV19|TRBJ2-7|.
CASSPGLAGGPSYF
TGTGCCAGTAGCCCGGGACTAGCGGGAGGGCCATCGTACTTC
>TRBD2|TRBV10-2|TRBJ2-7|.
CASSDPKASGSYEQYF
TGCGCCAGCAGTGACCCCAAGGCTAGCGGCTCCTACGAGCAGTACTTC
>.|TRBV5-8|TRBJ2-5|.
CASTGDSRGETQYF
TGTGCCAGCACCGGGGACTCACGGGGGGAGACCCAGTACTTC
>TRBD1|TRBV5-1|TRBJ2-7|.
CASSSPRQGVAYEQYF
TGCGCCAGCAGCTCCCCGCGTCAGGGGGTAGCCTACGAGCAGTACTTC
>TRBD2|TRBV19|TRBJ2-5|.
CASSIGTSGGRETQYF
TGTGCCAGTAGTATAGGGACTAGCGGGGGCCGGGAGACCCAGTACTTC
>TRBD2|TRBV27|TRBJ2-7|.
CASSFLTSGSYEQYF
TGTGCCAGCAGTTTTTTAACTAGCGGCTCCTACGAGCAGTACTTC
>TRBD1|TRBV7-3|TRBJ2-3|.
CASSTGASTDTQYF
TGTGCCAGCAGTACAGGGGCCTCCACAGATACGCAGTATTTT
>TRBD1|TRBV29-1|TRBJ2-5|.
CSVVPGQGWETQYF
TGCAGCGTTGTGCCGGGACAGGGTTGGGAGACCCAGTACTTC
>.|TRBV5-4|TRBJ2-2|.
CASSRERGTANTGELFF
TGTGCCAGCAGTCGAGAGCGCGGGACAGCGAACACCGGGGAGCTGTTTTTT
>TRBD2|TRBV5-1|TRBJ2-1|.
CASSLGGASGSFLYNEQFF
TGCGCCAGCAGCTTGGGTGGGGCTAGCGGGAGTTTTTTATACAATGAGCAGTTCTTC
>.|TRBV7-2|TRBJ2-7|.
CASSLSSYEQYF
TGTGCCAGCAGCCTCAGCTCCTACGAGCAGTACTTC
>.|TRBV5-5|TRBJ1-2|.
CASSDDMVAYGYTF
TGTGCCAGCAGCGATGACATGGTGGCCTATGGCTACACCTTC
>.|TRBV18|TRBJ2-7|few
CASSPPFLYEQYF
TGTGCCAGCTCACCACCGTTCTTATACGAGCAGTACTTC
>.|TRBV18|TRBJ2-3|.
CASSPKRADTQYF
TGTGCCAGCTCACCTAAAAGGGCAGATACGCAGTATTTT
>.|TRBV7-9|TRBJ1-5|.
CASSLGQDHQPQHF
TGTGCCAGCAGCTTAGGGCAGGACCATCAGCCCCAGCATTTT
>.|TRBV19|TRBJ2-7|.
CLRSYEQYF
TGTCTGCGGTCCTACGAGCAGTACTTC
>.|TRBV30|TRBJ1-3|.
CAWSLAKRGSGNTIYF
TGTGCCTGGAGTCTAGCAAAACGGGGCTCTGGAAACACCATATATTTT
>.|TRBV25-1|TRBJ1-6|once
CASSEYRSSYNSPLHF
TGTGCCAGCAGTGAATACAGGAGCTCCTATAATTCACCCCTCCACTTT
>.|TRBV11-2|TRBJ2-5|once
CASSLFRGEYQETQYF
TGTGCCAGCAGCTTATTCCGCGGGGAATACCAAGAGACCCAGTACTTC
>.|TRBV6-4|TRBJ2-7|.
CASTSSYEQYF
TGTGCCAGCACTTCTTCCTACGAGCAGTACTTC
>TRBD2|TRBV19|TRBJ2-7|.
CASRLAEGSYEQYF
TGTGCCAGTAGGCTAGCGGAGGGGTCCTACGAGCAGTACTTC
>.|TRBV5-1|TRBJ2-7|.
CASSTRDPSYEQYF
TGCGCCAGCAGCACGAGGGACCCCTCCTACGAGCAGTACTTC
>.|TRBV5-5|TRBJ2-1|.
CASSLSATLAYNEQFF
TGTGCCAGCAGTCTTAGCGCGACCCTGGCCTACAATGAGCAGTTCTTC
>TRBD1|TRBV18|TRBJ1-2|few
CASSQDRDRGYTF
TGTGCCAGCTCACAAGACAGGGATCGGGGCTACACCTTC